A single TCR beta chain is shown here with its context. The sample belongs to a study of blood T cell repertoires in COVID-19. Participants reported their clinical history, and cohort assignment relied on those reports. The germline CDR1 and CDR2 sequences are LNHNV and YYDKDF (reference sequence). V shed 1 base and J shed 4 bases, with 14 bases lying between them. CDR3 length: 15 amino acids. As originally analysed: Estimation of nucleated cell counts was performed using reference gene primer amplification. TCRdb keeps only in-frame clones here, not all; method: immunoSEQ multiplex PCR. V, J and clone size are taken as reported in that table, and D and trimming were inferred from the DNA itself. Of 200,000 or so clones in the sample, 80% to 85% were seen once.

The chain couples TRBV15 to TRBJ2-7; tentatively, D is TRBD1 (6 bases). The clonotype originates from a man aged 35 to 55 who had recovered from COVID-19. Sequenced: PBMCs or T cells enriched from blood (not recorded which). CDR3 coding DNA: TGTGCCACCAGCAGAGGAGGGGGTAGGGGATACGAGCAGTACTTC. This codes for CATSRGGGRGYEQYF. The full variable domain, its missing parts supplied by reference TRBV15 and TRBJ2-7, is DAMVIQNPRYQVTQFGKPVTLSCSQTLNHNVMYWYQQKSSQAPKLLFHYYDKDFNNEADTPDNFQSRRPNTSFCFLDIRSPGLGDTAMYLCATSRGGGRGYEQYFGPGTRLTVT.